This T cell receptor beta chain emerged from a study of T cells in women clearing cervical HPV infection. About the study: Control women cleared a single incident HPV16 infection within 12 months. Controls gave blood once infection was undetectable; cases at lesion identification. For cases, blood was sampled a median about 150 days after lesion detection, interquartile range roughly 90 to 230 days.

CDR3 size: 14 residues. The germline CDR1 and CDR2 sequences are SEHNR and FQNEAQ (reference sequence). V gave up 1 base and J gave up 6 bases, with 12 bases separating them. Generated by immunoSEQ multiplex PCR, the TCRdb table keeps only in-frame clones and is missing some. In total, the table holds tens of thousands of clones. Worth noting for this clone: The read falls 3 residues short of the CDR3 end, and the missing part is taken from the germline J gene.

Cervical HPV DNA detected by MY09/MY11 PCR, typed by dot-blot. This receptor was identified in a woman aged 18-70 years with a cervical HPV16 infection that either progressed to CIN3+ or cleared (not recorded which). The V gene is TRBV7-9, the J gene TRBJ1-1, with D possibly TRBD1 on 6 matching bases. The sequenced sample was blood buffy coat. The CDR3 region is CASSLGGGVAEAFF. The sequenced CDR3 bases are TGTGCCAGCAGCTTAGGGGGGGGCGTCGCTGAA.